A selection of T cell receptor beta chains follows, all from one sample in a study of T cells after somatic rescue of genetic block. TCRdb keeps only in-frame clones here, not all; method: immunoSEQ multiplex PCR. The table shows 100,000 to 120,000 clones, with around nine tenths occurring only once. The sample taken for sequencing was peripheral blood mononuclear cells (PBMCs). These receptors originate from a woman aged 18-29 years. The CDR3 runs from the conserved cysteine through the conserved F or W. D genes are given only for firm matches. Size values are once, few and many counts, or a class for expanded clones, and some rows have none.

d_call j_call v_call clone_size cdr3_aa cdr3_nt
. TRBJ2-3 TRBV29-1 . CSVEEWPADTQYF TGCAGCGTTGAAGAGTGGCCGGCAGATACGCAGTATTTT
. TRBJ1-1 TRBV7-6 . CASSTPGPTGKAFF TGTGCCAGCAGTACGCCGGGCCCCACGGGGAAAGCTTTCTTT
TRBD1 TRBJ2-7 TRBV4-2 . CASSQDGTGAGYEQYF TGTGCCAGCAGCCAAGATGGCACAGGGGCTGGCTACGAGCAGTACTTC
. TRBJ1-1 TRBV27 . CASSTPAPNTEAFF TGTGCCAGCAGTACCCCGGCACCGAACACTGAAGCTTTCTTT
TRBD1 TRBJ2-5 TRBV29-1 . CSVDGTGAETQYF TGCAGCGTTGACGGGACAGGGGCTGAGACCCAGTACTTC
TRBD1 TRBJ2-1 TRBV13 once CASSLWDRGAYNEQFF TGTGCCAGCAGCCTCTGGGACAGGGGGGCCTACAATGAGCAGTTCTTC
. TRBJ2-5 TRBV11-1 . CASSLGRPMRETQYF TGTGCCAGCAGCTTAGGAAGGCCTATGCGGGAGACCCAGTACTTC
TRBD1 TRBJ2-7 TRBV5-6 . CASSRDRGPISYEQYF TGTGCCAGCAGTCGGGACAGGGGGCCCATTTCCTACGAGCAGTACTTC
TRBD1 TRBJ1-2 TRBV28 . CASSLSAGGLDYGYTF TGTGCCAGCAGTTTATCTGCAGGGGGCTTAGACTATGGCTACACCTTC
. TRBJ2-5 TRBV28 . CASGMAEAGKETQYF TGTGCCAGCGGGATGGCCGAAGCAGGGAAAGAGACCCAGTACTTC
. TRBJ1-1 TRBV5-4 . CASSFVGVEAFF TGTGCCAGCAGCTTCGTGGGGGTTGAAGCTTTCTTT
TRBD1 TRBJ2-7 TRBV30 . CAWSVGGQGKNEQYF TGTGCCTGGAGTGTAGGGGGACAGGGAAAAAACGAGCAGTACTTC
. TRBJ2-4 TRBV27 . CAQDPITEYF TGTGCCCAGGACCCGATCACGGAGTACTTC
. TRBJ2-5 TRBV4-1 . CASSQDWDLQETQYF TGCGCCAGCAGCCAAGACTGGGACCTCCAAGAGACCCAGTACTTC
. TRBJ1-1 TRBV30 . CAWSVEATTNTEAFF TGTGCCTGGAGTGTAGAGGCGACAACGAACACTGAAGCTTTCTTT
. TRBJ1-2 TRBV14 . CASSPELYYGYTF TGTGCCAGCAGCCCCGAGTTATACTATGGCTACACCTTC
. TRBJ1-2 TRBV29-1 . CSVEEGGGYGYTF TGCAGCGTTGAAGAAGGGGGTGGCTATGGCTACACCTTC
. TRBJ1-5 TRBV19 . CASSIEGYSNQPQHF TGTGCCAGTAGTATAGAGGGGTATAGCAATCAGCCCCAGCATTTT
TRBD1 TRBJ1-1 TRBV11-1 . CASSFRQGLGEAFF TGTGCCAGCAGCTTTCGACAGGGTTTAGGTGAAGCTTTCTTT
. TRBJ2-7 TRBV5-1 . CASRPGTAYEQYF TGCGCCAGCAGACCCGGGACTGCCTACGAGCAGTACTTC
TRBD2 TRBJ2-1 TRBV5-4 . CASSFQGGLIYEQFF TGTGCCAGCAGCTTTCAGGGAGGGCTGATATATGAGCAGTTCTTC
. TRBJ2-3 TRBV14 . CASSPGGDTQYF TGTGCCAGCAGCCCAGGGGGGGATACGCAGTATTTT
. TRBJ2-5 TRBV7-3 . CASSLTLDPRGTQYF TGTGCCAGCAGCTTAACGTTGGACCCCCGAGGGACCCAGTACTTC
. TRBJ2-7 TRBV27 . CASSFGREGEQYF TGTGCCAGCAGTTTCGGAAGGGAAGGCGAGCAGTACTTC
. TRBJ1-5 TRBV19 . CASSPVAGQPQHF TGTGCCAGTAGTCCCGTAGCGGGTCAGCCCCAGCATTTT
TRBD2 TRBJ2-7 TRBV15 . CATSLTSGSSYEQYF TGTGCCACCAGCTTGACTAGCGGGTCTTCCTACGAGCAGTACTTC
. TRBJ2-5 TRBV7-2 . CASSEQETQYF TGTGCCAGCAGCGAACAAGAGACCCAGTACTTC